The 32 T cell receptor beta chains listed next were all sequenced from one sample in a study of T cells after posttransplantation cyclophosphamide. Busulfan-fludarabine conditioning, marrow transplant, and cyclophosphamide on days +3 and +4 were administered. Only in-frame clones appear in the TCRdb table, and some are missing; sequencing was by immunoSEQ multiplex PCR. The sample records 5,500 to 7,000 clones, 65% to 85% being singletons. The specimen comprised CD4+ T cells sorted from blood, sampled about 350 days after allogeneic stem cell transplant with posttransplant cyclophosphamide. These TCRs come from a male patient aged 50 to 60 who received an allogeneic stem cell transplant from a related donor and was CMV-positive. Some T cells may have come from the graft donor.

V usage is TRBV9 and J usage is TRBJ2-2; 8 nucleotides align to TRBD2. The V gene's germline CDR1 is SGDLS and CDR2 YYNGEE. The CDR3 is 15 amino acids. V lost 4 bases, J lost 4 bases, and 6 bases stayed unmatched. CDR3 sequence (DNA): TGTGCCAGCAGCCCGGGAGGGCCCGGCACCGGGGAGCTGTTTTTT. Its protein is CASSPGGPGTGELFF.

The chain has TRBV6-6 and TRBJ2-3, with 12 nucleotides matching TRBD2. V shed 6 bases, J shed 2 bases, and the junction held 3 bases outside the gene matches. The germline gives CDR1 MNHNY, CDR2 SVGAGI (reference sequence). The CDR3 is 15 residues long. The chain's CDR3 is CASRRLAGATDTQYF. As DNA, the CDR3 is TGTGCCAGCAGACGACTAGCGGGAGCCACAGATACGCAGTATTTT.

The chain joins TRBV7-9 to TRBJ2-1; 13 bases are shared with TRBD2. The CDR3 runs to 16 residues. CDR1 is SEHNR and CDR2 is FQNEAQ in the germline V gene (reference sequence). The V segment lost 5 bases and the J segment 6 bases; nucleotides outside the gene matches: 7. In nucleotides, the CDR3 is TGTGCCAGCAGCCGGACTAGCGGGAGTACCGGCAATGAGCAGTTCTTC. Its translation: CASSRTSGSTGNEQFF.

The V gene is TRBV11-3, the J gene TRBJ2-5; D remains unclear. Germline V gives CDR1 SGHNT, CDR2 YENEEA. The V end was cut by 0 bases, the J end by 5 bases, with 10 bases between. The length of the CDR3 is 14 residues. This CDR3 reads CASSLEPTGETQYF. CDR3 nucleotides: TGTGCCAGCAGCTTAGAACCCACGGGTGAGACCCAGTACTTC.

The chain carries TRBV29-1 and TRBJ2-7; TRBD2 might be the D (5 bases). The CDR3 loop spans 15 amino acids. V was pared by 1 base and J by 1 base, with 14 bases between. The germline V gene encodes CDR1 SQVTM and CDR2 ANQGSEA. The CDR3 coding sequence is TGCAGCGTTGAAGGAGGGTTGACGGATTCCTACGAGCAGTACTTC. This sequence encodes CSVEGGLTDSYEQYF.

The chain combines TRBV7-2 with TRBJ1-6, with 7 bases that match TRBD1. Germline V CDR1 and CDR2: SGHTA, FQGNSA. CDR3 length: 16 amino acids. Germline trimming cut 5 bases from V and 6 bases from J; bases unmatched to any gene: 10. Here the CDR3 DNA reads TGTGCCAGCAGCGAATATCTGGGACAGATTAATTCACCCCTCCACTTT. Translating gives CASSEYLGQINSPLHF.

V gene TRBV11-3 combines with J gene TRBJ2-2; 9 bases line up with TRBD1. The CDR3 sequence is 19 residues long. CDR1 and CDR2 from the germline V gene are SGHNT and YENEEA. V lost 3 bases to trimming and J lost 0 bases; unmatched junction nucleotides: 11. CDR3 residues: CASSLGTGFVGTNTGELFF. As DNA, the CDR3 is TGTGCCAGCAGCTTGGGGACAGGGTTCGTCGGGACGAACACCGGGGAGCTGTTTTTT.

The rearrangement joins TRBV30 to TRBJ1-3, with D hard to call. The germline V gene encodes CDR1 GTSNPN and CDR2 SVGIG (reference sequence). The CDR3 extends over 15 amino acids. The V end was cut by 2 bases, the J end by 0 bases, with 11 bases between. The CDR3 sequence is CAWSRYAASGNTIYF. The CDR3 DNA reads TGTGCCTGGAGTAGATACGCGGCCTCTGGAAACACCATATATTTT.

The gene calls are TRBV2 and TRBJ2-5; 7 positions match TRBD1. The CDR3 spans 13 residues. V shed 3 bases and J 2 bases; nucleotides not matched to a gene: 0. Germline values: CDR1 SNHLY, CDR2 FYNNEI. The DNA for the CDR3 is TGTGCCAGCAGTGAGGGACAGCAAGAGACCCAGTACTTC. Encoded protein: CASSEGQQETQYF.

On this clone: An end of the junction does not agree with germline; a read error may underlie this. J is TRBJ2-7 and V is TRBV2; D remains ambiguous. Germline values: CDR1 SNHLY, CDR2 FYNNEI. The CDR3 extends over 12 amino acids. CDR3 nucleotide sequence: TGTGCCAGCAGTTTTACAGCCCTCGAGCCGTACTTC. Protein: CASSFTALEPYF.

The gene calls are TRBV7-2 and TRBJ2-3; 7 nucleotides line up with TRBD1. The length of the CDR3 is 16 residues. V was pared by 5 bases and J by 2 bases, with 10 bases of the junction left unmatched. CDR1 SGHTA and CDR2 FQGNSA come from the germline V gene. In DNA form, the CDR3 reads TGTGCCAGCAGCGACAGACCAGGGGGATTCACAGATACGCAGTATTTT. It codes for CASSDRPGGFTDTQYF.

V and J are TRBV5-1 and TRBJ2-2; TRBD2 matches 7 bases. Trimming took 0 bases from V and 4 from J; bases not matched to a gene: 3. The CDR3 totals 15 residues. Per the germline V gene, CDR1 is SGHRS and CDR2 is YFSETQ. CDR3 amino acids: CASSLGQRGTGELFF. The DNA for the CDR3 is TGCGCCAGCAGCTTGGGTCAGCGGGGCACCGGGGAGCTGTTTTTT.

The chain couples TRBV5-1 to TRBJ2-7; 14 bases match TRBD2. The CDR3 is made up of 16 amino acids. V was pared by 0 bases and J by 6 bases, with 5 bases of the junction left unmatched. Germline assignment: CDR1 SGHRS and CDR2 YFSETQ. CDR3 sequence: CASSLEGTSGRSEQYF. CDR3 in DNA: TGCGCCAGCAGCTTGGAGGGGACTAGCGGGAGAAGCGAGCAGTACTTC.

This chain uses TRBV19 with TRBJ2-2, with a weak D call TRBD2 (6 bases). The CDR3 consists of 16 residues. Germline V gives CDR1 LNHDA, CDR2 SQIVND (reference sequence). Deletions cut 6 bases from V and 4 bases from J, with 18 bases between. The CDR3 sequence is CASRSLGEAFTGELFF. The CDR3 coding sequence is TGTGCCAGTAGAAGTTTAGGGGAGGCATTCACCGGGGAGCTGTTTTTT.

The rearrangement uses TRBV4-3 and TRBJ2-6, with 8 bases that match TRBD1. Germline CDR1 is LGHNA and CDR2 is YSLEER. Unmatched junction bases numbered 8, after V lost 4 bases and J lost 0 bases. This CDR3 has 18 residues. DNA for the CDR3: TGCGCCAGCAGCCCAACAGGGGGATTTTCCTCTGGGGCCAACGTCCTGACTTTC. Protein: CASSPTGGFSSGANVLTF.

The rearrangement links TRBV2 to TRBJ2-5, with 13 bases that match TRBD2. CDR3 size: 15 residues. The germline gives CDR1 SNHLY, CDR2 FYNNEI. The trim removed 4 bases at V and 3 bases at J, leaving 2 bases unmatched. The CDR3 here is CASSGTSGSEETQYF. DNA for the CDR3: TGTGCCAGCAGTGGGACTAGCGGGAGTGAAGAGACCCAGTACTTC.

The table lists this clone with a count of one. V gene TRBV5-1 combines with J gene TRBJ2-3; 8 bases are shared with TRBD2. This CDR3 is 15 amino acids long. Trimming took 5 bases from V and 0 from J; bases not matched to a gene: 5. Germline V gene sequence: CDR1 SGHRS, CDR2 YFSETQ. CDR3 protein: CASSGSGVSTDTQYF. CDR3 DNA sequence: TGCGCCAGCAGTGGTAGCGGGGTTAGCACAGATACGCAGTATTTT.

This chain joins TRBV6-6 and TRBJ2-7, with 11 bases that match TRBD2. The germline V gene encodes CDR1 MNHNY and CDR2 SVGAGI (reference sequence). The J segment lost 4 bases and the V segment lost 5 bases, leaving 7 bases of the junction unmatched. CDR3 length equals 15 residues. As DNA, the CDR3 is TGTGCCAGCAGTCAGACGGGACTAGCGGAGTACGAGCAGTACTTC. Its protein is CASSQTGLAEYEQYF.

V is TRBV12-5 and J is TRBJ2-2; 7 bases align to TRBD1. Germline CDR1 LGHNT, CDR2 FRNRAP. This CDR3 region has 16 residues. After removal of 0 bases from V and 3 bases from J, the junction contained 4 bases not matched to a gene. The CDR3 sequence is CASGLVTGQYTGELFF. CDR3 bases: TGTGCTAGTGGTTTGGTGACAGGGCAGTACACCGGGGAGCTGTTTTTT.

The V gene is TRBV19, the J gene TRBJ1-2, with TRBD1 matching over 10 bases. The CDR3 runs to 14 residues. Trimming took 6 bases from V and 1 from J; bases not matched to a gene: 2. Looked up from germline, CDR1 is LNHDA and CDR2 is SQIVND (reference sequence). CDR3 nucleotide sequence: TGTGCCAGTAGGGGGACAGGGGATAACTATGGCTACACCTTC. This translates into CASRGTGDNYGYTF.

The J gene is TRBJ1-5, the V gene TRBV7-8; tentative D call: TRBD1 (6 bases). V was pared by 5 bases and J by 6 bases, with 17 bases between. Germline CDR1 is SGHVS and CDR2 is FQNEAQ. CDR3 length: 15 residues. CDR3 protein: CASSLHKQGFQPQHF. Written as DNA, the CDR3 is TGTGCCAGCAGCCTCCATAAACAGGGATTTCAGCCCCAGCATTTT.

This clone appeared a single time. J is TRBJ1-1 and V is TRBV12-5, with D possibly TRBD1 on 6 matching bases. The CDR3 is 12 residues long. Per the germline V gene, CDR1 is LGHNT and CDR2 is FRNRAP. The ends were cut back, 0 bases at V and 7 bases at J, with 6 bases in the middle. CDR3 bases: TGTGCTAGTGGTTTGGTACAGGGTGAAGCTTTCTTT. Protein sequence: CASGLVQGEAFF.

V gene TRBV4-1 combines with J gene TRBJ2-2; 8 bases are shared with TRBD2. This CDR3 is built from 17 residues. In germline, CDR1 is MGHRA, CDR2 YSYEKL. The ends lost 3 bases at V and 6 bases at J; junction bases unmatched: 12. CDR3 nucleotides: TGCGCCAGCAGCCACACCGGGACTAGTCTCGGCCCCGGGGAGCTGTTTTTT. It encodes CASSHTGTSLGPGELFF.

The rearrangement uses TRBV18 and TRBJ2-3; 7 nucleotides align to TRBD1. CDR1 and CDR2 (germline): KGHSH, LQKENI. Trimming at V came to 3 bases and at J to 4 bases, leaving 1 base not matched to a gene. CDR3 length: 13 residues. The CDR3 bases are TGTGCCAGCTCACCGACAGGGTCAGATACGCAGTATTTT. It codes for CASSPTGSDTQYF.

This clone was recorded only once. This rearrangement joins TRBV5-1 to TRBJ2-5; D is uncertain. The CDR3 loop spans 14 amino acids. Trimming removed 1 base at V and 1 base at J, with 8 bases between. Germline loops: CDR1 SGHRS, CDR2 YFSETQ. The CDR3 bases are TGCGCCAGCAGCTTGCAAACTTCCCAAGAGACCCAGTACTTC. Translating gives CASSLQTSQETQYF.

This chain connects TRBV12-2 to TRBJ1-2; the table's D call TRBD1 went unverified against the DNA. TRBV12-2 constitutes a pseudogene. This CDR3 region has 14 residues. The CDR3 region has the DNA TGTGCAAGTCGCCGAAACAGGGGGCTTGGTTTCTACACCTTC. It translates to CASRRNRGLGFYTF.

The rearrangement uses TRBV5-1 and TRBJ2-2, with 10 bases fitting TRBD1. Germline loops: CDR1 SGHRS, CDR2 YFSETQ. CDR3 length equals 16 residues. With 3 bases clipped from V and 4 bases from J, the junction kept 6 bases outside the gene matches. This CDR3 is CASSSGQGVGTGELFF. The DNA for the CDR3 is TGCGCCAGCAGCTCAGGACAGGGGGTAGGCACCGGGGAGCTGTTTTTT.

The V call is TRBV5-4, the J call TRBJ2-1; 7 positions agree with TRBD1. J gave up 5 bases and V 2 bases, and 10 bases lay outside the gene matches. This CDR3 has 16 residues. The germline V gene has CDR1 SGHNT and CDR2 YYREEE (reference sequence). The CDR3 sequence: CASSFSRGMGDNEQFF. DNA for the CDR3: TGTGCCAGCAGCTTCTCCAGGGGGATGGGAGACAATGAGCAGTTCTTC.

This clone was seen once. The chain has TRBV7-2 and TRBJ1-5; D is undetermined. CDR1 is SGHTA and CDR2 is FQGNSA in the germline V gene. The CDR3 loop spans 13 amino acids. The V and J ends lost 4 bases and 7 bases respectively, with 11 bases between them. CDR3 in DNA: TGTGCCAGCAGCTCCAACCGGGAGCAGCCCCAGCATTTT. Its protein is CASSSNREQPQHF.

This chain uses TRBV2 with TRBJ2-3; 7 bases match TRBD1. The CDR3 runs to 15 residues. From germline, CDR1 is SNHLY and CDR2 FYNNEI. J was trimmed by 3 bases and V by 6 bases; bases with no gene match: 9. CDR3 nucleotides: TGTGCCAGCAGCTTACAGGGGCTAGTGACAGATACGCAGTATTTT. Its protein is CASSLQGLVTDTQYF.

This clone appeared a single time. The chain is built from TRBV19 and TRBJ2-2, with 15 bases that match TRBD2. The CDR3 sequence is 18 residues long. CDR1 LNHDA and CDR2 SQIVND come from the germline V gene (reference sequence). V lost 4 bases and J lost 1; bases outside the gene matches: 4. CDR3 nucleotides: TGTGCCAGTAGTACCGGACTAGCGGGAGGGTGGAACACCGGGGAGCTGTTTTTT. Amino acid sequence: CASSTGLAGGWNTGELFF.

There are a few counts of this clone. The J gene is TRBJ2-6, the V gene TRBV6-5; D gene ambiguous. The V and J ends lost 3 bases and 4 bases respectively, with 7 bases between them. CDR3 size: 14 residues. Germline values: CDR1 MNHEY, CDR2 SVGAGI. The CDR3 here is CASSYSIGANVLTF. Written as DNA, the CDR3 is TGTGCCAGCAGTTATTCCATCGGGGCCAACGTCCTGACTTTC.